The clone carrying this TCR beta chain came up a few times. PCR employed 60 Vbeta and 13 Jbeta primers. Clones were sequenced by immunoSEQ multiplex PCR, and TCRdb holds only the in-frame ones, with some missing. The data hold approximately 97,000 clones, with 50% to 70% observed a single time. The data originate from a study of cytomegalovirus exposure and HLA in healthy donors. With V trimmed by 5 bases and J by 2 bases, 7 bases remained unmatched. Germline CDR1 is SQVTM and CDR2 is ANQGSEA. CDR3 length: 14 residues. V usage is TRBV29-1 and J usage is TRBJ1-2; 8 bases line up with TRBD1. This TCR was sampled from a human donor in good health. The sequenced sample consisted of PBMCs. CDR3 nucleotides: TGCAGCGTTTTCGGACAGGGAGGGAACTATGGCTACACCTTC. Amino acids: CSVFGQGGNYGYTF.